This is a list of T cell receptor beta chains from one sample in a study of patients and donors after allogeneic stem cell transplantation. TCRdb recomputed calls from the RT-PCR reads with MiXCR, one row per CDR3 protein. The sample has about 34,000 distinct CDR3 sequences, around 35% seen once; the top ten hold less than 85%. The sample taken for sequencing was blood, either unsorted or a sorted T cell fraction (not recorded which). Source of these receptors: a human donor who was either an allogeneic HSCT recipient or a stem cell or donor lymphocyte infusion donor (not recorded which). It is not recorded whose cells these are; they may come from a transplant donor. Both conserved end residues are part of each CDR3. A D gene is named only where the DNA matches it firmly. For some rows the clone size is stated as once, few or many, or as a class when expanded; others skip it.

v_call: TRBV20-1
clone_size: few
j_call: TRBJ1-1
d_call: TRBD1
cdr3_nt: TGCAGTGCTAGAGAGGGGTCAGGGGGGACTGAAGCTTTCTTT
cdr3_aa: CSAREGSGGTEAFF

v_call: TRBV29-1
clone_size: few
j_call: TRBJ1-4
d_call: TRBD1
cdr3_nt: TGCAGCGTTGTTGGGACAGGTGGTGAAAAACTGTTTTTT
cdr3_aa: CSVVGTGGEKLFF

v_call: TRBV7-2
clone_size: NA
j_call: TRBJ2-5
d_call: NA
cdr3_nt: TGTGCCAGCAGAAGGGGCCTACAAGAGACCCAGTACTTC
cdr3_aa: CASRRGLQETQYF

v_call: TRBV4-3
clone_size: NA
j_call: TRBJ2-7
d_call: TRBD1
cdr3_nt: TGCGCCAGCAGCCAAGATCGGACAGGGGAAAGCGAGCAGTACTTC
cdr3_aa: CASSQDRTGESEQYF

v_call: TRBV15
clone_size: few
j_call: TRBJ2-1
d_call: TRBD2
cdr3_nt: TGTGCCACCAGCACTGCTAGCGGGGTAGACAATGAGCAGTTCTTC
cdr3_aa: CATSTASGVDNEQFF

v_call: TRBV7-2
clone_size: NA
j_call: TRBJ1-1
d_call: NA
cdr3_nt: TGTGCCAGCAGCTTTAGAAACCGCGGCACTGAAGCTTTCTTT
cdr3_aa: CASSFRNRGTEAFF

v_call: TRBV30
clone_size: NA
j_call: TRBJ2-7
d_call: NA
cdr3_nt: TGTGCCTGGAGTGTACATCGCTCAGGTCGAACCTACGAGCAGTACTTC
cdr3_aa: CAWSVHRSGRTYEQYF

v_call: TRBV10-2
clone_size: NA
j_call: TRBJ1-1
d_call: NA
cdr3_nt: TGCGCCAGCAGTCGGACAGATACCACTGAAGCTTTCTTT
cdr3_aa: CASSRTDTTEAFF

v_call: TRBV5-1
clone_size: NA
j_call: TRBJ2-5
d_call: NA
cdr3_nt: TGCGCCAGCAGCTTGGGGGGTCAAGAGACCCAGTACTTC
cdr3_aa: CASSLGGQETQYF

v_call: TRBV6-6
clone_size: once
j_call: TRBJ2-1
d_call: NA
cdr3_nt: TGTGCCAGCAGTTACGGGAGAAGCTCCTACAATGAGCAGTTCTTC
cdr3_aa: CASSYGRSSYNEQFF

v_call: TRBV7-2
clone_size: NA
j_call: TRBJ2-4
d_call: NA
cdr3_nt: TGTGCCAGCAGCTTAGCCGAGAACATTCAGTACTTC
cdr3_aa: CASSLAENIQYF

v_call: TRBV18
clone_size: NA
j_call: TRBJ2-5
d_call: NA
cdr3_nt: TGTGCCAGCTCACCACAGGAGACCCAGTACTTC
cdr3_aa: CASSPQETQYF

v_call: TRBV15
clone_size: few
j_call: TRBJ2-1
d_call: TRBD1
cdr3_nt: TGTGCCACCAAGCATGGGGACAGATACAATGAGCAGTTCTTC
cdr3_aa: CATKHGDRYNEQFF

v_call: TRBV7-3
clone_size: NA
j_call: TRBJ2-3
d_call: NA
cdr3_nt: TGTGCCAGCAGCTTGATGCTACCTCCAGATACGCAGTATTTT
cdr3_aa: CASSLMLPPDTQYF

v_call: TRBV7-9
clone_size: few
j_call: TRBJ1-1
d_call: NA
cdr3_nt: TGTGCCAGCAGCTTACAGGGGAACACTGAAGCTTTCTTT
cdr3_aa: CASSLQGNTEAFF

v_call: TRBV20-1
clone_size: few
j_call: TRBJ2-1
d_call: TRBD2
cdr3_nt: TGCAGTGCTCCGGGACTAGCGGATTACAATGAGCAGTTCTTC
cdr3_aa: CSAPGLADYNEQFF

v_call: TRBV29-1
clone_size: NA
j_call: TRBJ2-5
d_call: NA
cdr3_nt: TGCAGCGTTGAACCCAGGGACAAAGAGACCCAGTACTTC
cdr3_aa: CSVEPRDKETQYF

v_call: TRBV20-1
clone_size: NA
j_call: TRBJ2-3
d_call: TRBD2
cdr3_nt: TGCAGTGCTAGCCAACTAGCGACAGATACGCAGTATTTT
cdr3_aa: CSASQLATDTQYF

v_call: TRBV5-5
clone_size: NA
j_call: TRBJ1-5
d_call: NA
cdr3_nt: TGTGCCAGCAGCCCGGGACGCAACAATCAGCCCCAGCATTTT
cdr3_aa: CASSPGRNNQPQHF

v_call: TRBV5-5
clone_size: NA
j_call: TRBJ2-1
d_call: NA
cdr3_nt: TGTGCCAGCAGCAGACAACACAATGAGCAGTTCTTC
cdr3_aa: CASSRQHNEQFF

v_call: TRBV7-3
clone_size: NA
j_call: TRBJ1-1
d_call: NA
cdr3_nt: TGTGCCAGCAGCTTGACAGGTAAAATGAACACTGAAGCTTTCTTT
cdr3_aa: CASSLTGKMNTEAFF

v_call: TRBV12-3/TRBV12-4
clone_size: once
j_call: TRBJ2-1
d_call: NA
cdr3_nt: TGTGCCAGCAGTTCCAACCTTTGGGAGTCCTACAATGAGCAGTTCTTC
cdr3_aa: CASSSNLWESYNEQFF

v_call: TRBV20-1
clone_size: NA
j_call: TRBJ2-2
d_call: TRBD1
cdr3_nt: TGCAGTGTGGCAGGGACAGGCAGGGAGCTGTTTTTT
cdr3_aa: CSVAGTGRELFF

v_call: TRBV29-1
clone_size: NA
j_call: TRBJ1-2
d_call: NA
cdr3_nt: TGCAGCCCTGGGTCAGGGGATCCCTTGAGGTCTTTCGGGATCCCCTACTTC
cdr3_aa: CSPGSGDPLRSFGIPYF

v_call: TRBV5-1
clone_size: few
j_call: TRBJ2-4
d_call: NA
cdr3_nt: TGCGCCAGCAGCTTGGCGGCAGGTTATGCCAAAAACATTCAGTACTTC
cdr3_aa: CASSLAAGYAKNIQYF

v_call: TRBV11-2
clone_size: once
j_call: TRBJ1-4
d_call: NA
cdr3_nt: TGTGCCAGCAGCTTTAGACCCCCGGGCCCCCTGCCTGGGAAACTGTTTTTT
cdr3_aa: CASSFRPPGPLPGKLFF

v_call: TRBV7-2
clone_size: NA
j_call: TRBJ1-5
d_call: NA
cdr3_nt: TGTGCCAGCAGCTTAGGAGAGGATCAGCCCCAGCATTTT
cdr3_aa: CASSLGEDQPQHF

v_call: TRBV15
clone_size: few
j_call: TRBJ2-1
d_call: NA
cdr3_nt: TGTGCCACCAGCAGAGATCCTACATTGTATCCTGAGCAGTTCTTC
cdr3_aa: CATSRDPTLYPEQFF

v_call: TRBV4-3
clone_size: NA
j_call: TRBJ2-3
d_call: TRBD2
cdr3_nt: TGCGCCAGCAGCCAAGGGACTAGCGGTACAAGCACAGATACGCAGTATTTT
cdr3_aa: CASSQGTSGTSTDTQYF

v_call: TRBV4-3
clone_size: many
j_call: TRBJ1-2
d_call: NA
cdr3_nt: TGCGCCAGCAGCCAAGATAATATGGGCAGAAGAGCCTATGGCTACACCTTC
cdr3_aa: CASSQDNMGRRAYGYTF

v_call: TRBV13
clone_size: once
j_call: TRBJ2-7
d_call: TRBD1
cdr3_nt: TGTGCCAGCAGCTGGGGACAGGGCTCCTACGAGCAGTACTTC
cdr3_aa: CASSWGQGSYEQYF

v_call: TRBV4-3
clone_size: NA
j_call: TRBJ2-1
d_call: NA
cdr3_nt: TGCGCCAGCAGACAACAGAGCTCCTACAATGAGCAGTTCTTC
cdr3_aa: CASRQQSSYNEQFF

v_call: TRBV12-3/TRBV12-4
clone_size: many
j_call: TRBJ1-1
d_call: NA
cdr3_nt: TGTGCCAGCAGCGTAGGGGTGGGGAACACTGAAGCTTTCTTT
cdr3_aa: CASSVGVGNTEAFF

v_call: TRBV5-1
clone_size: few
j_call: TRBJ1-3
d_call: TRBD1
cdr3_nt: TGCGCCAGCAGCCCCCGACAGGGGCCATACTCTGGAAACACCATATATTTT
cdr3_aa: CASSPRQGPYSGNTIYF

v_call: TRBV7-3
clone_size: few
j_call: TRBJ1-1
d_call: NA
cdr3_nt: TGTGCCAGCAGTAAACGAGGCGGGAACACTGAAGCTTTCTTT
cdr3_aa: CASSKRGGNTEAFF

v_call: TRBV6-2/TRBV6-3
clone_size: NA
j_call: TRBJ2-1
d_call: TRBD1
cdr3_nt: TGTGCCACAGAAGGGACAGTCTATTACAATGAGCAGTTCTTC
cdr3_aa: CATEGTVYYNEQFF

v_call: TRBV20-1
clone_size: NA
j_call: TRBJ1-6
d_call: NA
cdr3_nt: TGCAGTGCTAGAGAACACAATAATTCACCCCTCCACTTT
cdr3_aa: CSAREHNNSPLHF

v_call: TRBV20-1
clone_size: few
j_call: TRBJ2-1
d_call: NA
cdr3_nt: TGCAGTGCTAGAGATTTAGGTAGCCTTTTGAACTCCTACAATGAGCAGTTCTTC
cdr3_aa: CSARDLGSLLNSYNEQFF

v_call: TRBV20-1
clone_size: few
j_call: TRBJ1-6
d_call: NA
cdr3_nt: TGCAGTGCTAGAGATCTAGGGGTCGATTCACCCCTCCACTTT
cdr3_aa: CSARDLGVDSPLHF

v_call: TRBV7-9
clone_size: few
j_call: TRBJ2-4
d_call: NA
cdr3_nt: TGTGCCAGCAGCTTAGACCTCCTCCTAGCCAAAAACATTCAGTACTTC
cdr3_aa: CASSLDLLLAKNIQYF

v_call: TRBV2
clone_size: NA
j_call: TRBJ2-1
d_call: TRBD2
cdr3_nt: TGTGCCAGCAGTGTGGCTAGCGGCAACAATGAGCAGTTCTTC
cdr3_aa: CASSVASGNNEQFF

v_call: TRBV9
clone_size: NA
j_call: TRBJ2-3
d_call: NA
cdr3_nt: TGTGCCAGCAGCGTAGAGGCTAGAAATACGCAGTATTTT
cdr3_aa: CASSVEARNTQYF

v_call: TRBV29-1
clone_size: NA
j_call: TRBJ1-1
d_call: TRBD1
cdr3_nt: TGCAGCGTTGGCAAGGGACAGTTGAACACTGAAGCTTTCTTT
cdr3_aa: CSVGKGQLNTEAFF

v_call: TRBV4-2
clone_size: few
j_call: TRBJ2-7
d_call: NA
cdr3_nt: TGTGCCAGCAGCCAAGTGCCCAGCTCCTACGAGCAGTACTTC
cdr3_aa: CASSQVPSSYEQYF

v_call: TRBV29-1
clone_size: NA
j_call: TRBJ2-7
d_call: NA
cdr3_nt: TGCAGCGTTGCGGAGATGAGCTCCTACGAGCAGTACTTC
cdr3_aa: CSVAEMSSYEQYF

v_call: TRBV10-3
clone_size: few
j_call: TRBJ1-3
d_call: NA
cdr3_nt: TGTGCCATCAGCCCGTCGGGAAACACCATATATTTT
cdr3_aa: CAISPSGNTIYF

v_call: TRBV7-2
clone_size: NA
j_call: TRBJ2-5
d_call: NA
cdr3_nt: TGTGCCAGCAGCTTTTTGATATCGAGGCGCTCAGCTGGCGAGACCCAGTACTTC
cdr3_aa: CASSFLISRRSAGETQYF

v_call: TRBV11-2
clone_size: many
j_call: TRBJ1-1
d_call: TRBD1
cdr3_nt: TGTGCCAGCAGCCGCTCCCGGGACAGGGGCACTGAAGCTTTCTTT
cdr3_aa: CASSRSRDRGTEAFF

v_call: TRBV7-9
clone_size: NA
j_call: TRBJ2-7
d_call: NA
cdr3_nt: TGTGCCAGCAGCTTATCGGTCTCCTACGAGCAGTACTTC
cdr3_aa: CASSLSVSYEQYF

v_call: TRBV6-2/TRBV6-3
clone_size: NA
j_call: TRBJ2-1
d_call: TRBD2
cdr3_nt: TGTGCCAGCAGTTATTGGCGGGAGGATATCAATGAGCAGTTCTTC
cdr3_aa: CASSYWREDINEQFF

v_call: TRBV7-9
clone_size: many
j_call: TRBJ1-5
d_call: NA
cdr3_nt: TGTGCCAGCAGCCCGCGTGGGGATCAGCCCCAGCATTTT
cdr3_aa: CASSPRGDQPQHF

v_call: TRBV7-2
clone_size: few
j_call: TRBJ1-1
d_call: NA
cdr3_nt: TGTGCCAGCAGCCTAAGACAGACTGAAGCTTTCTTT
cdr3_aa: CASSLRQTEAFF

v_call: TRBV9
clone_size: NA
j_call: TRBJ2-5
d_call: NA
cdr3_nt: TGTGCCAGCAGCGTTTTTTCGCAAGAGACCCAGTACTTC
cdr3_aa: CASSVFSQETQYF

v_call: TRBV4-1
clone_size: NA
j_call: TRBJ2-7
d_call: TRBD1
cdr3_nt: TGCGCCAGCAGCCAAAGACGGGACAGGGTCTACGAGCAGTACTTC
cdr3_aa: CASSQRRDRVYEQYF

v_call: TRBV29-1
clone_size: NA
j_call: TRBJ2-3
d_call: NA
cdr3_nt: TGCAGCGTTGAGGGGACGACGAGCACAGATACGCAGTATTTT
cdr3_aa: CSVEGTTSTDTQYF

v_call: TRBV28
clone_size: NA
j_call: TRBJ2-1
d_call: NA
cdr3_nt: TGTGCCAGCAGTTTATGGGGGACAACGCTGGGGAATGAGCAGTTCTTC
cdr3_aa: CASSLWGTTLGNEQFF

v_call: TRBV20-1
clone_size: NA
j_call: TRBJ1-2
d_call: NA
cdr3_nt: TGCAGTGCTGTAGGCCGGGCGCGGGGCTACACCTTC
cdr3_aa: CSAVGRARGYTF

v_call: TRBV11-3
clone_size: many
j_call: TRBJ1-1
d_call: TRBD1
cdr3_nt: TGTGCCAGCATTTCACAGGGGGCCACGAACACTGAAGCTTTCTTT
cdr3_aa: CASISQGATNTEAFF

v_call: TRBV7-9
clone_size: NA
j_call: TRBJ1-4
d_call: NA
cdr3_nt: TGTGCCAGCAGCCCCCAGGCTGATGAAAAACTGTTTTTT
cdr3_aa: CASSPQADEKLFF

v_call: TRBV5-1
clone_size: NA
j_call: TRBJ2-3
d_call: NA
cdr3_nt: TGCGCCAGCAGCGGAACATCGAGGGATACGCAGTATTTT
cdr3_aa: CASSGTSRDTQYF